This TCR beta chain was sequenced in a study of Graves' ophthalmopathy and Graves' hyperthyroidism. As concerns this clonotype: Its matching antigen is unknown.

Absence of ophthalmopathy within 18 months of follow-up defined stable hyperthyroidism. Symptoms, serum thyroxine and TRAb, thyroid ultrasound, and orbital computed tomography formed the diagnostic basis. Study-level results: Between ophthalmopathy and stable hyperthyroidism, a 13-signature model drew a separation with roughly 85% sensitivity and less than 83% specificity.

The CDR3 is 15 amino acids. The trim removed 4 bases at V and 6 bases at J, leaving 13 bases unmatched. In germline, CDR1 is GTSNPN, CDR2 SVGIG (reference sequence). Transcripts of RNA were the source for amplifying TCR beta CDR3 regions. The workflow started with a first-round RT-PCR run with HTBI primers and then moved on to a second-round multiplex PCR. MiXCR, run by TCRdb on the multiplex PCR reads, gives a single entry per CDR3 protein. This sample has about 620,000 distinct CDR3 sequences, with 22% found just once. The TCR was taken from a young woman with stable Graves' hyperthyroidism. Some clones in this sample may be carry-over from other donors' samples. The sequenced sample consisted of peripheral blood. The rearrangement links TRBV30 to TRBJ2-7; 9 nucleotides line up with TRBD2. CDR3 DNA: TGTGCCTGGAATAGTCCGGGACTAGCATTCGGCGAGCAGTACTTC. Amino acid sequence: CAWNSPGLAFGEQYF.